This T cell receptor (beta chain) emerged from a study of cytomegalovirus exposure and HLA in healthy donors. Broader study findings: Subsequent analysis found a tendency for first-cohort TCR clusters to co-occur within the approximately 130 validation repertoires.

The CDR3 sequence is 15 residues long. V was shortened by 6 bases and J by 7 bases, with 21 bases between the two germline ends. CDR1 and CDR2 (germline): MDHEN, SYDVKM. About this clone itself: What it recognizes is unknown.

Clones were sequenced by immunoSEQ multiplex PCR, and TCRdb holds only the in-frame ones, with some missing. The data contain about 56,000 clones, more than 80% of them singletons. This TCR was recovered from a man aged 18 to 29 in good health and CMV-seronegative. The chain recombines TRBV28 with TRBJ1-1, with D perhaps matching TRBD1 (5 bases). The material sequenced was PBMCs. Written as DNA, the CDR3 is TGTGCCAGCAGCCGACTCGGGGGTCTCGGTGTTGAAGCTTTCTTT. Translated: CASSRLGGLGVEAFF. The complete variable domain, with remaining parts taken from reference TRBV28 and TRBJ1-1, reads DVKVTQSSRYLVKRTGEKVFLECVQDMDHENMFWYRQDPGLGLRLIYFSYDVKMKEKGDIPEGYSVSREKKERFSLILESASTNQTSMYLCASSRLGGLGVEAFFGQGTRLTVV.